These T cell receptor beta chains were read from a single sample in a study of T-cell memory formation after mild COVID-19. From the 5' RACE reads, TCRdb called clonotypes with MiXCR, one entry per CDR3 protein. The sample lists 150,000 to 200,000 distinct CDR3 sequences, under 14% occurring once. The sequencing input was PBMCs or a T cell subset sorted from them (not recorded which). The origin of the receptors is a man aged 18 to 30 who had mild COVID-19 (a few samples of this study predate the infection). Cell type and time point are not known. CDR3s include the opening cysteine and the closing phenylalanine or tryptophan. Fields, in order: V gene, clone size, D gene, J gene, CDR3 DNA, CDR3 protein. A D gene is named only where the DNA matches it firmly. The listing skips clone size in some rows; elsewhere it reads once, few, many or a size class.

TRBV12-3/TRBV12-4	-	-	TRBJ2-1	TGTGCCAGCAGTTCCCAATCTAGTACGCATTATGAGCAGTTCTTC	CASSSQSSTHYEQFF
TRBV12-3/TRBV12-4	-	-	TRBJ2-5	TGTGCCAGCACCGTCTCAGGGGCGGCAGGGATGTACTTC	CASTVSGAAGMYF
TRBV18	many	-	TRBJ2-7	TGTGCCAGCTCACCAACGAATGGGGACGAGCAGTACTTC	CASSPTNGDEQYF
TRBV20-1	-	TRBD2	TRBJ2-3	TGCAGTGCCACGGCGGGGGGCACAGATACGCAGTATTTT	CSATAGGTDTQYF
TRBV28	-	-	TRBJ1-2	TGTGCCAGCAGTCCAGAAGTGGGTACCTATGGCTACACCTTC	CASSPEVGTYGYTF
TRBV29-1	-	-	TRBJ1-5	TGCAGCGTTGGAGGGGGGAGCAATCAGCCCCAGCATTTT	CSVGGGSNQPQHF
TRBV20-1	-	-	TRBJ1-1	TGCAGTGCCCCCTGGGAGATGAACACTGAAGCTTTCTTT	CSAPWEMNTEAFF
TRBV21-1	-	-	TRBJ2-2	TGTGCCAGCTCTAAGTCCCTCCCCGGGGAGCTGTTTTTT	CASSKSLPGELFF
TRBV18	-	TRBD1	TRBJ1-3	TGTGCCAGCTCACAACAGGGGGACCTCTCTGGAAACACCATATATTTT	CASSQQGDLSGNTIYF
TRBV7-2	-	-	TRBJ1-1	TGTGCCAGCAGCCTGGGCGGACAGTACACTGAAGCTTTCTTT	CASSLGGQYTEAFF
TRBV23-1	-	-	TRBJ2-7	TGCGCCAGCAGTCAACTGGACGGGAGCTCCTACGAGCAGTACTTC	CASSQLDGSSYEQYF
TRBV4-3	few	-	TRBJ2-3	TGCGCCAGCAGCCAAGGGTGGACTGGGGGCGCTAGCACAGATACGCAGTATTTT	CASSQGWTGGASTDTQYF
TRBV12-3/TRBV12-4	few	TRBD1	TRBJ2-4	TGTGCCAGCAGGATGGGACAGGAAAACATTCAGTACTTC	CASRMGQENIQYF
TRBV7-2	many	-	TRBJ1-1	TGTGCCAGCAGCTCCGACGGAGCTTTCTTT	CASSSDGAFF
TRBV18	-	-	TRBJ1-2	TGTGCCAGCTCACCACCGCAAACAGGAGAGGCTTTTAACTATGGCTACACCTTC	CASSPPQTGEAFNYGYTF
TRBV3-1	few	-	TRBJ2-1	TGTGCCAGCAGCCAAGGACAGTACAATGAGCAGTTCTTC	CASSQGQYNEQFF
TRBV12-3/TRBV12-4	-	-	TRBJ2-1	TGTGCCAGTGCTTGGGCGAGGCGGGGTGAGCAGTTCTTC	CASAWARRGEQFF
TRBV5-1	few	-	TRBJ2-6	TGCGCCAGCAGCCGCCGACCCTCTGGGGCCAACGTCCTGACTTTC	CASSRRPSGANVLTF
TRBV20-1	few	TRBD2	TRBJ2-2	TGCAGTGCACAGCGGGGGTCAAACACCGGGGAGCTGTTTTTT	CSAQRGSNTGELFF
TRBV20-1	many	TRBD1	TRBJ1-6	TGCAGTGCCCCGCCAGGGGGCGGTTCACCCCTCCACTTT	CSAPPGGGSPLHF
TRBV18	-	TRBD1	TRBJ2-4	TGTGCCAGCTCACCACTGACAGGGGGCGGATCCAAAAACATTCAGTACTTC	CASSPLTGGGSKNIQYF
TRBV5-1	-	-	TRBJ2-5	TGCGCCAGCAGCTTGGGGACAGCGAACCAAGAGACCCAGTACTTC	CASSLGTANQETQYF